This TCR beta chain was identified in a study of graft-versus-host responses after intestinal transplantation. Study overall: The transplants performed in recipients were multivisceral, liver-intestinal, or isolated intestinal. All recipients got anti-thymocyte globulin induction, then tacrolimus and steroids for 2 to 4 years. Overall study results and limits: There were GvH clones found in recipient marrow, and some of them appeared first in ileum or blood. Within the allografts of patients who had graft-donor T cell macrochimerism, graft-versus-host to host-versus-graft clonal ratios were high.

Clones were sequenced by immunoSEQ multiplex PCR, and TCRdb holds only the in-frame ones, with some missing. The sample has some 120,000 clones; about nine tenths are singletons. With respect to this clone: Its antigen is unknown.

This CDR3 has 13 residues. Trimming took off 3 bases at V and 4 bases at J, with 9 bases between the two ends. CDR1 and CDR2 from the germline V gene are SGHVS and FNYEAQ. This chain uses TRBV7-6 with TRBJ1-1; no reliable D call. The sequenced sample was unstimulated CD4+ T cells sorted from spleen or lymph node cells, obtained before intestinal transplant. The TCR comes from a human donor who received an intestinal transplant. The CDR3 here is CASSFRRGTEAFF. In nucleotides, the CDR3 is TGTGCCAGCAGCTTCAGGCGGGGCACTGAAGCTTTCTTT.